These 10 T cell receptor beta chains came from one sample sequenced in a study of breast tumors, draining lymph nodes, adjacent tissues. MiXCR, applied by TCRdb to the multiplex PCR reads, yields one record per CDR3 protein. The table includes about 230,000 distinct CDR3 sequences, about 34% detected once. The lymph nodes were axillary draining lymph nodes from breast cancer patients. The sequenced sample consisted of axillary lymph node tissue. The receptors stem from a female donor with breast cancer. Some clones in this sample may be carry-over from other donors' samples.

This clonotype appeared many times. The CDR3 here is CASSLTVNTEAFF. For the CDR3, the DNA is TGTGCCAGCAGCTTGACAGTGAACACTGAAGCTTTCTTT. The rearrangement uses TRBV12-3 or TRBV12-4 and TRBJ1-1; TRBD1 is a possible D gene (5 bases). Trimming left V 6 bases short and J 0 bases short, with 8 bases between. The CDR3 has 13 residues.

The sample holds many counts of this clonotype. The chain has TRBV30 and TRBJ1-5, with TRBD1 matching over 9 bases. CDR1 GTSNPN and CDR2 SVGIG come from the germline V gene (reference sequence). The CDR3 runs 14 residues. V gave up 1 base and J gave up 7 bases; unmatched junction bases: 5. The CDR3 bases are TGTGCCTGGAGTGCCGGGACAGGGAGGCAGCCCCAGCATTTT. This sequence encodes CAWSAGTGRQPQHF.

This clonotype was detected ten times or more. The gene calls are TRBV7-8 and TRBJ2-1, with TRBD2 as a possible D gene (5 bases). The CDR3 has 13 amino acids. The V gene lost 5 bases and the J gene lost 11 bases, with 16 bases spanning the gap. The germline V gene encodes CDR1 SGHVS and CDR2 FQNEAQ. CDR3 in amino acids: CASSQGLFSKQFF. CDR3 DNA sequence: TGTGCCAGCAGCCAAGGACTCTTCTCGAAGCAGTTCTTC.

Many counts were recorded for this clonotype. This chain connects TRBV5-1 to TRBJ2-5; 10 nucleotides line up with TRBD1. V trimming: 4 bases; J trimming: 5 bases; junction bases outside the gene matches: 8. The CDR3 is made up of 15 amino acids. Germline V gene lookup returns CDR1 SGHRS and CDR2 YFSETQ. The CDR3 protein is CASSVDRGRRETQYF. CDR3 nucleotide sequence: TGCGCCAGCAGCGTCGACAGGGGGCGCCGGGAGACCCAGTACTTC.

In DNA, the CDR3 is TGTGCCAGCAGTTTAAGTGGGACTAGCGGGAGCGAAGGTGAGCAGTTCTTC. Translation gives CASSLSGTSGSEGEQFF. V is TRBV12-3 or TRBV12-4 and J is TRBJ2-1; 14 nucleotides agree with TRBD2. The trim removed 2 bases at V and 9 bases at J, leaving 9 bases unmatched. The CDR3 is 17 residues long.

This clonotype occurred many times. This may arise from a read error, as a much more abundant clone is one base away. The CDR3: CASSLQVARRETQHF. CDR3 sequence (DNA): TGTGCCAGCAGCTTACAAGTAGCCCGAAGGGAGACCCAGCACTTC. The chain couples TRBV7-6 to TRBJ2-5, with D maybe TRBD2 (5 bases). This CDR3 is built from 15 residues. CDR1 and CDR2 from the germline V gene are SGHVS and FNYEAQ.

At least ten counts were recorded for this clonotype. The CDR3 loop reads CASSPGVGTGLQPQHF. The DNA for the CDR3 is TGTGCCAGCAGCCCCGGGGTTGGGACAGGGCTTCAGCCCCAGCATTTT. The J gene is TRBJ1-5, the V gene TRBV7-9, with TRBD1 matching 9 bases. Germline-derived CDR1 and CDR2 are SEHNR and FQNEAQ (reference sequence). The CDR3 is 16 residues long. The ends lost 5 bases at V and 6 bases at J; junction bases unmatched: 11.

This clonotype was counted ten times or more. The V call is TRBV30, the J call TRBJ2-1; D ambiguous. This CDR3 contains 12 residues. Deletions cut 1 base from V and 3 bases from J, with 4 bases between. The V gene's germline CDR1 is GTSNPN and CDR2 SVGIG (reference sequence). CDR3 region: CAWSESYNEQFF. For the CDR3, the DNA is TGTGCCTGGAGTGAAAGCTACAATGAGCAGTTCTTC.

This clonotype was seen at least ten times. This chain links TRBV7-9 with TRBJ2-2; D is tentatively TRBD1 or TRBD2 (5 bases each). Germline lookup yields CDR1 SEHNR and CDR2 FQNEAQ (reference sequence). The CDR3 length is 16 residues. The V gene lost 4 bases and the J gene lost 3 bases, with 15 bases spanning the gap. The CDR3 DNA sequence: TGTGCCAGCAGCTCCACCGGGACGACATACACCGGGGAGCTGTTTTTT. It translates to CASSSTGTTYTGELFF.

The chain couples TRBV20-1 to TRBJ2-3; 8 nucleotides line up with TRBD2. The CDR3 length is 14 residues. The ends lost 5 bases at V and 3 bases at J; junction bases unmatched: 7. The germline V gene has CDR1 DFQATT and CDR2 SNEGSKA (reference sequence). DNA of the CDR3: TGCAGTGCTCCGGGGAGCGGGAGTACAGATACGCAGTATTTT. Its protein product is CSAPGSGSTDTQYF.